The 28 T cell receptor beta chains listed next were all sequenced from one sample in a study of cytomegalovirus exposure and HLA in healthy donors. It was with 60 Vbeta and 13 Jbeta primers that the PCR ran. Sequencing was performed with immunoSEQ multiplex PCR; in TCRdb, only in-frame clones are kept and a portion is missing. The listing records roughly 120,000 clones. Input material: PBMCs. These receptors originate from a man aged 25-45 years in good health and CMV-seronegative.

The chain couples TRBV5-6 to TRBJ2-7, with D unresolved. The ends were cut back, 1 base at V and 5 bases at J, with 7 bases in the middle. Germline CDR1 reads SGHDT; CDR2 reads YYEEEE. The CDR3 loop spans 12 amino acids. This CDR3 reads CASSLSLHEQYF. CDR3 coding DNA: TGTGCCAGCAGCTTGAGCCTCCACGAGCAGTACTTC.

The chain uses TRBV6-5 and TRBJ1-5, with D possibly being TRBD1 (5 bases). Trimming took off 4 bases at V and 0 bases at J, with 10 bases between the two ends. This CDR3 has 15 amino acids. Germline V gene lookup returns CDR1 MNHEY and CDR2 SVGAGI. The CDR3 DNA reads as TGTGCCAGCAGTTTGACAGCTGCTAGCAATCAGCCCCAGCATTTT. Its translation: CASSLTAASNQPQHF.

The V call is TRBV27, the J call TRBJ2-7, with 7 bases matching TRBD1. Per the germline V gene, CDR1 is MNHEY and CDR2 is SMNVEV (reference sequence). The CDR3 loop spans 15 amino acids. With 5 bases clipped from V and 0 bases from J, the junction kept 7 bases outside the gene matches. Written as DNA, the CDR3 is TGTGCCAGCAGTGCCGAGACAGGGTCCTCCTACGAGCAGTACTTC. Encoded protein: CASSAETGSSYEQYF.

This chain uses TRBV11-2 with TRBJ1-2; TRBD1 aligns across 10 bases. This CDR3 is 14 amino acids long. V trimming: 7 bases; J trimming: 5 bases; junction bases outside the gene matches: 7. The germline V gene encodes CDR1 SGHAT and CDR2 FQNNGV. The CDR3 region is CASTPGQGTYGYTF. In nucleotides, the CDR3 is TGTGCCAGCACCCCGGGACAGGGGACTTATGGCTACACCTTC.

CDR3 in DNA: TGTGCCTGGACGGGACTTTCGAACACTGAAGCTTTCTTT. It is translated as CAWTGLSNTEAFF. J is TRBJ1-1 and V is TRBV30, with a weak D call TRBD1 (5 bases). CDR1 and CDR2 from the germline V gene are GTSNPN and SVGIG (reference sequence). Deletions cut 4 bases from V and 1 base from J, with 10 bases between. CDR3 length equals 13 residues. Based on the CDR3 plus reference TRBV30 and TRBJ1-1, the full variable domain is SQTIHQWPATLVQPVGSPLSLECTVEGTSNPNLYWYRQAAGRGLQLLFYSVGIGQISSEVPQNLSASRPQDRQFILSSKKLLLSDSGFYLCAWTGLSNTEAFFGQGTRLTVV.

The chain carries TRBV5-1 and TRBJ1-1; TRBD1 might be the D (5 bases). The germline V gene has CDR1 SGHRS and CDR2 YFSETQ. V lost 4 bases and J 6 bases, leaving 13 bases between the germline ends. The CDR3 is 13 amino acids. Here the CDR3 reads CASSRSGDSEAFF. The CDR3 DNA sequence: TGCGCCAGCAGCCGGTCGGGGGACTCTGAAGCTTTCTTT.

The chain uses TRBV7-9 and TRBJ2-7, with 8 nucleotides matching TRBD1. Germline V gene lookup returns CDR1 SEHNR and CDR2 FQNEAQ (reference sequence). There are 12 residues in the CDR3. The CDR3 DNA reads TGTGCATCAGGGGGCTCCTCCTACGAGCAGTACTTC. Its protein is CASGGSSYEQYF.

V gene TRBV7-3 combines with J gene TRBJ2-7, with 8 positions matching TRBD2. The junction had 5 bases not matched to a gene; V was cut back by 6 bases and J by 1 base. Germline values: CDR1 SGHTA, CDR2 FQGTGA. This CDR3 contains 14 residues. CDR3 bases: TGTGCCAGCAGGCCGACTAGCGAGTCCTACGAGCAGTACTTC. This sequence encodes CASRPTSESYEQYF.

The chain joins TRBV15 to TRBJ2-6; 7 bases are shared with TRBD2. Germline values: CDR1 LNHNV, CDR2 YYDKDF (reference sequence). This CDR3 is built from 15 residues. V shed 6 bases and J 0 bases; nucleotides not matched to a gene: 2. The CDR3 reads CATSPGGSGANVLTF. In DNA, the CDR3 is TGTGCCACCAGTCCGGGGGGCTCTGGGGCCAACGTCCTGACTTTC.

V gene TRBV7-8 combines with J gene TRBJ2-7; TRBD1 matches at 8 bases. The germline gives CDR1 SGHVS, CDR2 FQNEAQ. The CDR3 runs 19 residues. V trimming: 5 bases; J trimming: 4 bases; junction bases outside the gene matches: 22. The CDR3 is CASSTNIAISQGAAYEQYF. The CDR3 DNA reads as TGTGCCAGCAGCACGAACATTGCCATTAGCCAGGGGGCGGCGTACGAGCAGTACTTC.

This chain links TRBV10-3 with TRBJ2-2; D is perhaps TRBD2 (11 bases). The CDR3 totals 24 residues. Trimming shortened V by 2 bases and J by 0 bases, and 34 bases separated the two germline ends. Looked up from germline, CDR1 is ENHRY and CDR2 is SYGVKD. The CDR3 DNA reads as TGTGCCATCAGTGAGCGAGTCCGGGACAGGGGCCGACTAGCGGGGACCGCGAACACCGGGGAGCTGTTTTTT. Protein sequence: CAISERVRDRGRLAGTANTGELFF.

The V and J genes are TRBV6-1 and TRBJ2-7; 8 bases align to TRBD1. The trim removed 4 bases at V and 5 bases at J, leaving 10 bases unmatched. The CDR3 contains 15 residues. Looked up from germline, CDR1 is MNHNS and CDR2 is SASEGT. The CDR3 DNA reads as TGTGCCAGCAGTGCTAGTTCGGACAGGGACCACGAGCAGTACTTC. Its protein product is CASSASSDRDHEQYF.

This rearrangement joins TRBV29-1 to TRBJ1-3; D uncertain. V dropped 4 bases and J dropped 4 bases, with 11 bases sitting between them. Per germline, CDR1 SQVTM and CDR2 ANQGSEA. The CDR3 is made up of 13 amino acids. The CDR3 DNA is TGCAGCGTTGCCCTGAGGCTCGGAAACACCATATATTTT. Translating it yields CSVALRLGNTIYF.

This sequence joins TRBV2 and TRBJ2-5; 10 bases align to TRBD2. The J call is uncertain, as TRBJ2-7 better fits the DNA end. This CDR3 has 13 amino acids. Germline values: CDR1 SNHLY, CDR2 FYNNEI. Here the CDR3 DNA reads TGTGCCAGCAGCGTGGGACTAGCGTACGAGCAGTACTTC. Translating gives CASSVGLAYEQYF.

This chain connects TRBV5-1 to TRBJ2-1, with D uncertain. Deletions cut 0 bases from V and 4 bases from J, with 11 bases between. CDR1 is SGHRS and CDR2 is YFSETQ in the germline V gene. The CDR3 has 15 amino acids. DNA for the CDR3: TGCGCCAGCAGCTTGGATGCTAGAAAATACAATGAGCAGTTCTTC. This translates into CASSLDARKYNEQFF.

V is TRBV4-3 and J is TRBJ2-5, with D possibly being TRBD2 (6 bases). The J call could be wrong; TRBJ2-7 is a better fit for the DNA end. Looked up from germline, CDR1 is LGHNA and CDR2 is YSLEER. There are 17 residues in the CDR3. This chain's CDR3 is CASSPSDSGIGTDEQYF. The CDR3 region has the DNA TGCGCCAGCAGCCCGTCGGATAGCGGTATAGGGACGGACGAGCAGTACTTC.

The chain employs TRBV27 and TRBJ1-1; D might be TRBD1 (5 bases). The CDR3 is 12 amino acids. V was clipped by 4 bases and J by 6 bases, with 9 bases between them. Germline assignment: CDR1 MNHEY and CDR2 SMNVEV (reference sequence). CDR3 sequence reads: CASSSGGAEAFF. The CDR3, as DNA: TGTGCCAGCAGTTCCGGGGGGGCTGAAGCTTTCTTT.

The chain employs TRBV6-6 and TRBJ2-5; no firm D call. This CDR3 has 13 residues. With 2 bases removed from V and 2 bases from J, the gap between germline ends came to 6 bases. The V gene's germline CDR1 is MNHNY and CDR2 SVGAGI (reference sequence). CDR3 DNA sequence: TGTGCCAGCAGTTACCGCGTACAAGAGACCCAGTACTTC. Its protein is CASSYRVQETQYF.

The chain couples TRBV4-1 to TRBJ1-2, with a weak D call TRBD1 (5 bases). The CDR3 is made up of 17 amino acids. Germline loops: CDR1 MGHRA, CDR2 YSYEKL. Trimming cost V 1 base and J 1 base, with 16 bases left between them. DNA for the CDR3: TGCGCCAGCAGCCAAGGACTCCGACAGCCCCGTAACTATGGCTACACCTTC. As protein: CASSQGLRQPRNYGYTF.

As DNA, the CDR3 is TGTGCCAGCAGCCGGACAGCTTCCTCCTACGAGCAGTACTTC. This translates into CASSRTASSYEQYF. This chain connects TRBV28 to TRBJ2-7; TRBD1 is a possible D gene (6 bases). The CDR3 sequence is 14 residues long. Trimming stripped 6 bases from V and 0 bases from J, with 12 bases between. Per germline, CDR1 MDHEN and CDR2 SYDVKM.

This chain connects TRBV15 to TRBJ2-1, with 10 bases matching TRBD1. This CDR3 is built from 15 residues. V dropped 3 bases and J dropped 7; count of bases not matched to a gene: 6. The germline CDR1 and CDR2 sequences are LNHNV and YYDKDF (reference sequence). This chain's CDR3 is CATSRDRGASNEQFF. CDR3 sequence (DNA): TGTGCCACCAGCAGGGACAGGGGGGCCTCTAATGAGCAGTTCTTC. The whole variable domain, filled in from reference TRBV15 and TRBJ2-1, reads DAMVIQNPRYQVTQFGKPVTLSCSQTLNHNVMYWYQQKSSQAPKLLFHYYDKDFNNEADTPDNFQSRRPNTSFCFLDIRSPGLGDTAMYLCATSRDRGASNEQFFGPGTRLTVL.

This rearrangement joins TRBV27 to TRBJ1-5; D perhaps matches TRBD1 (5 bases). Germline V gene data show CDR1 as MNHEY and CDR2 as SMNVEV (reference sequence). V shed 3 bases and J shed 1 base, with 10 bases lying between them. The CDR3 is 15 residues long. CDR3 bases: TGTGCCAGCAGTTTCGACAGTTCCAGCAATCAGCCCCAGCATTTT. Amino acid sequence: CASSFDSSSNQPQHF.

On this clone: Other DNA sequences of this sample code for an identical CDR3. V gene TRBV27 combines with J gene TRBJ2-7; D call uncertain. V lost 1 base and J lost 3, with 7 bases in between. Germline V gene data show CDR1 as MNHEY and CDR2 as SMNVEV (reference sequence). The CDR3 loop spans 13 amino acids. CDR3 nucleotide sequence: TGTGCCAGCAGTTTATGGGCAGGCTACGAGCAGTACTTC. As protein: CASSLWAGYEQYF.

J is TRBJ1-5 and V is TRBV4-1, with 7 positions matching TRBD1. Losses at the gene ends were 5 bases for V and 5 bases for J; bases not matched to a gene: 6. The CDR3 consists of 14 residues. CDR1 and CDR2 (germline): MGHRA, YSYEKL. The CDR3 DNA reads TGCGCCAGCAGCTCCCGACAGGGTGATCAGCCCCAGCATTTT. Translated: CASSSRQGDQPQHF.

V gene TRBV13 combines with J gene TRBJ2-1; unclear D gene. The V end was cut by 5 bases, the J end by 9 bases, with 11 bases between. CDR1 PRHDT and CDR2 FYEKMQ come from the germline V gene (reference sequence). The CDR3 has 12 residues. Here the CDR3 DNA reads TGTGCCAGCAGCCCCTGGTCCAGTGAGCAGTTCTTC. It is translated as CASSPWSSEQFF.

This chain uses TRBV6-5 with TRBJ2-1; 8 bases line up with TRBD2. This CDR3 has 15 residues. Germline V gene sequence: CDR1 MNHEY, CDR2 SVGAGI. With 4 bases clipped from V and 10 bases from J, the junction kept 12 bases outside the gene matches. The CDR3 DNA is TGTGCCAGCAGTTTGGGACTCCTGCGGGAGGAAGAGCAGTTCTTC. It is translated as CASSLGLLREEEQFF.

The genes are TRBV19 and TRBJ1-5, with D uncertain. V shed 8 bases and J shed 3 bases, with 14 bases lying between them. The V gene's germline CDR1 is LNHDA and CDR2 SQIVND (reference sequence). The CDR3 loop spans 14 amino acids. The CDR3 DNA is TGTGCCAGTGCGGGCAGCGCCGACAATCAGCCCCAGCATTTT. Residues: CASAGSADNQPQHF.

The chain has TRBV14 and TRBJ2-2, with D hard to call. The CDR3 is 14 amino acids. Looked up from germline, CDR1 is SGHDN and CDR2 is FVKESK. V was trimmed by 1 base and J by 0 bases, leaving 3 bases between them. This CDR3 is CASSQASNTGELFF. For the CDR3, the DNA is TGTGCCAGCAGCCAAGCCTCGAACACCGGGGAGCTGTTTTTT.